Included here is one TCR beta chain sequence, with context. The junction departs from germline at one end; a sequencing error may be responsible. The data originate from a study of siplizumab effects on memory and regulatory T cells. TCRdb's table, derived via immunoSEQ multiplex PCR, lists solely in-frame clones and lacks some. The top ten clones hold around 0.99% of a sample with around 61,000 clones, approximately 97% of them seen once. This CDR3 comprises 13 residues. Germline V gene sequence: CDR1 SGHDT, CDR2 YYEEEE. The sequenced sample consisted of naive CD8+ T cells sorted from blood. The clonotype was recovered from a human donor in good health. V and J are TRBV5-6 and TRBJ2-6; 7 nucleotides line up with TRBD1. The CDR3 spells CASSLGQGSKGSF. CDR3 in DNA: TGTGCCAGCAGCTTGGGACAGGGTTCGAAAGGGTCTTTC.